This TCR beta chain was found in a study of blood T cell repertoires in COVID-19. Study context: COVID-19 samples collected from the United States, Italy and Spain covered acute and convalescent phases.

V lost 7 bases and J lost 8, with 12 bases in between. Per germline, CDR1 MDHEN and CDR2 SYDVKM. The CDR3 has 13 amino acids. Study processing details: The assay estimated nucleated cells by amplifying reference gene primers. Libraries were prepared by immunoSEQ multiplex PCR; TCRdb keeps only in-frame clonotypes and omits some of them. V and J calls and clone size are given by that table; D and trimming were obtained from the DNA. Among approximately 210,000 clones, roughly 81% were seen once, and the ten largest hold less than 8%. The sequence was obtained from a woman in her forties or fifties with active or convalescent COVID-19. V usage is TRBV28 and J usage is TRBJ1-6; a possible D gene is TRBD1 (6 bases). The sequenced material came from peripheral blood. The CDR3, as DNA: TGTGCCAGCAAAGTCCACAGGGATTCACCCCTCCACTTT. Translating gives CASKVHRDSPLHF.